Many counts were recorded for the clone carrying this TCR beta chain. The record originates from a study of T-cell reconstitution after alpha-beta-depleted transplantation in children. The library targeted TCRbeta and was prepared with unique molecular identifiers. TCRdb reprocessed the PCR reads with MiXCR, giving one entry per CDR3 protein. The repertoire has 200,000 or so distinct CDR3 sequences, approximately 6.9% of them found once; the top ten carry about 6%. The CDR3 is 13 amino acids. The ends were cut back, 0 bases at V and 3 bases at J, with 5 bases in the middle. Germline CDR1 LNHNV, CDR2 YYDKDF (reference sequence).

This chain connects TRBV15 to TRBJ1-1, with D unclear. The input for sequencing was PBMCs, taken before TCRalphabeta/CD19-depleted stem cell transplant. The receptor's source is a boy younger than 10 with acute lymphoblastic leukemia, due to receive a stem cell transplant. For the CDR3, the DNA is TGTGCCACCAGCAGAGATCTAGACACTGAAGCTTTCTTT. Protein sequence: CATSRDLDTEAFF.